The 9 T cell receptor beta chains presented below share a single source sample, sequenced in a study of shared clonotypes between healthy human individuals. The naive CD8 population came from CD45RO-negative cells selected for CCR7, without terminally differentiated effector memory CD45RA+ cells. The assay was immunoSEQ multiplex PCR, and TCRdb's table has in-frame clones only and misses some. The sample records approximately 2,000,000 clones, 90% to 95% being singletons. Sequences were obtained from naive CD8+ T cells from PBMCs. These receptors originate from a man in his late teens or twenties in good health. Some clones in this sample may be carry-over from other donors' samples.

A note on this clone: This sample also contains other DNA sequences that code for the same CDR3. The chain couples TRBV9 to TRBJ1-1; D unresolved. CDR3 length: 14 residues. Trimming removed 0 bases from V and 1 base from J, with 7 bases in between. Per germline, CDR1 SGDLS and CDR2 YYNGEE. This chain's CDR3 is CASSVGVRNTEAFF. The CDR3 region has the DNA TGTGCCAGCAGCGTAGGTGTGAGGAACACTGAAGCTTTCTTT.

The chain uses TRBV7-2 and TRBJ2-1, with D uncertain. The CDR3 spans 13 residues. Deletions cut 5 bases from V and 8 bases from J, with 13 bases between. The germline V gene encodes CDR1 SGHTA and CDR2 FQGNSA. Written as DNA, the CDR3 is TGTGCCAGCAGCAAGACATCTTGGTATGAGCAGTTCTTC. It encodes CASSKTSWYEQFF. Based on the CDR3 plus reference TRBV7-2 and TRBJ2-1, the full variable domain is GAGVSQSPSNKVTEKGKDVELRCDPISGHTALYWYRQSLGQGLEFLIYFQGNSAPDKSGLPSDRFSAERTGGSVSTLTIQRTQQEDSAVYLCASSKTSWYEQFFGPGTRLTVL.

Note on this clone: The same CDR3 is also encoded by other DNA sequences in this sample. The gene calls are TRBV27 and TRBJ2-7; D unclear. V was trimmed by 3 bases and J by 2 bases, leaving 11 bases between them. The CDR3 is 14 amino acids. The germline V gene has CDR1 MNHEY and CDR2 SMNVEV (reference sequence). CDR3 sequence reads: CASSLAPLAYEQYF. For the CDR3, the DNA is TGTGCCAGCAGTTTGGCCCCCCTAGCCTACGAGCAGTACTTC.

This clone was counted a single time. At one end the junction does not follow the germline gene, possibly because of a read error. The genes are TRBV7-9 and TRBJ2-4; perhaps TRBD2 as D (5 bases). The CDR3 covers 12 residues. Germline lookup yields CDR1 SEHNR and CDR2 FQNEAQ (reference sequence). The DNA of the CDR3 is TGTGCCAGCAGCCCAAACCCCGGGATCCGCGACTTC. Its translation: CASSPNPGIRDF.

CDR3 protein: CASSEERPGGTDTQYF. CDR3 coding DNA: TGTGCCAGCAGTGAAGAAAGGCCAGGGGGCACAGATACGCAGTATTTT. This chain uses TRBV2 with TRBJ2-3, with a tentative D call TRBD1 (6 bases). Germline CDR1 and CDR2: SNHLY and FYNNEI. The CDR3 totals 16 residues. With 1 base removed from V and 1 base from J, the gap between germline ends came to 12 bases.

This chain links TRBV13 with TRBJ2-1, with 15 nucleotides matching TRBD2. The CDR3 length is 18 residues. Germline loops: CDR1 PRHDT, CDR2 FYEKMQ (reference sequence). Losses at the gene ends were 4 bases for V and 6 bases for J; bases not matched to a gene: 10. The CDR3 nucleotides read TGTGCCAGCAGCTCGCGGGGCCGGACTAGCGGGAGGGTCAATGAGCAGTTCTTC. It encodes CASSSRGRTSGRVNEQFF.

This chain links TRBV9 with TRBJ2-2; 10 bases align to TRBD1. V was clipped by 2 bases and J by 6 bases; unmatched bases: 13. The CDR3 sequence is 18 residues long. Per germline, CDR1 SGDLS and CDR2 YYNGEE. CDR3 protein: CASSVGQGEPRGPGELFF. CDR3 nucleotide sequence: TGTGCCAGCAGCGTCGGACAGGGGGAACCCCGAGGGCCCGGGGAGCTGTTTTTT.

The genes are TRBV7-3 and TRBJ2-1; D assignment may be TRBD1 or TRBD2 (6 bases each). Germline CDR1 and CDR2: SGHTA and FQGTGA. The CDR3 extends over 15 amino acids. V lost 5 bases to trimming and J lost 7 bases, with 18 bases between them. The CDR3 DNA reads TGTGCCAGCAGCCTTGCCGGGGGCGGGTTGAATGAGCAGTTCTTC. Translating it yields CASSLAGGGLNEQFF.

V usage is TRBV15 and J usage is TRBJ2-7, with TRBD2 as a possible D gene (6 bases). From germline, CDR1 is LNHNV and CDR2 YYDKDF (reference sequence). Between the trimmed V and J ends, which lost 1 base and 5 bases, there was a span of 9 bases. The CDR3 loop spans 13 amino acids. Here the CDR3 DNA reads TGTGCCACCAGCAGAGTTGGAGGGGACGAGCAGTACTTC. Residues: CATSRVGGDEQYF. Looking up the rest from reference TRBV15 and TRBJ2-7 gives the full variable domain: DAMVIQNPRYQVTQFGKPVTLSCSQTLNHNVMYWYQQKSSQAPKLLFHYYDKDFNNEADTPDNFQSRRPNTSFCFLDIRSPGLGDTAMYLCATSRVGGDEQYFGPGTRLTVT.